A single sample gave rise to the 17 T cell receptor beta chains below, sequenced in a study of post-analysis software for immune sequencing data. The study, taken as a whole, reports: When patients were compared with controls, 4 or 5 TRBV segments were more frequent, TRBV5-6, TRBV5-1 and TRBV20-1 among them.

These receptors have no identified antigens. cDNA libraries for TCR beta contained unique molecular identifiers. TCRdb used MiXCR to reprocess the PCR reads, holding one entry per CDR3 protein. The table has 800,000 to 950,000 distinct CDR3 sequences, 53% seen once. The sequenced sample was blood. Receptor source: a girl under 18 with multiple sclerosis.

V gene TRBV5-1 combines with J gene TRBJ2-1, with 9 nucleotides matching TRBD1. With V trimmed by 4 bases and J by 1 base, 6 bases remained unmatched. This CDR3 contains 16 residues. Germline V gene sequence: CDR1 SGHRS, CDR2 YFSETQ. The CDR3: CASSHSGTGSYNEQFF. The CDR3, as DNA: TGCGCCAGCAGCCATTCCGGGACAGGGTCCTACAATGAGCAGTTCTTC.

V is TRBV12-3 or TRBV12-4 and J is TRBJ1-5; 8 positions match TRBD1. CDR3 size: 16 residues. V lost 3 bases and J lost 3; bases outside the gene matches: 7. This CDR3 reads CASSLGDRGINQPQHF. The DNA for the CDR3 is TGTGCCAGCAGTTTGGGAGACAGGGGCATCAATCAGCCCCAGCATTTT.

This clonotype was observed a few times. The rearrangement joins TRBV7-2 to TRBJ2-5, with TRBD1 matching 7 bases. With 7 bases clipped from V and 2 bases from J, the junction kept 10 bases outside the gene matches. This CDR3 region has 15 residues. CDR1 is SGHTA, CDR2 FQGNSA, per germline. CDR3 coding DNA: TGTGCCAGCACCCCAGCACAGGGGAGACAAGAGACCCAGTACTTC. This encodes CASTPAQGRQETQYF.

There are a few counts of this clonotype. V gene TRBV7-2 combines with J gene TRBJ2-5; 8 positions agree with TRBD1. V shed 5 bases and J 5 bases; nucleotides not matched to a gene: 4. The CDR3 has 13 residues. Germline CDR1 and CDR2: SGHTA and FQGNSA. The CDR3 DNA reads as TGTGCCAGCAGCAAAAACAGGGGGGAGACCCAGTACTTC. Protein product: CASSKNRGETQYF.

This clonotype came up once. This chain links TRBV20-1 with TRBJ2-7; D is undetermined. The tail of the sequence fits TRBJ2-5 better, so the J call may be wrong. The CDR3 consists of 15 residues. Germline CDR1 reads DFQATT; CDR2 reads SNEGSKA (reference sequence). This chain's CDR3 is CSAATGLPRRETQYF. CDR3 nucleotides: TGCAGTGCTGCTACCGGGTTGCCACGGAGAGAGACCCAGTACTTC.

The chain combines TRBV10-3 with TRBJ2-1; unclear D gene. V was trimmed by 4 bases and J by 6 bases, leaving 7 bases between them. Germline V gives CDR1 ENHRY, CDR2 SYGVKD. CDR3 length equals 12 residues. The chain's CDR3 is CAISADRNEQFF. CDR3 nucleotides: TGTGCCATCAGTGCCGACCGCAATGAGCAGTTCTTC.

V usage is TRBV30 and J usage is TRBJ2-6; 12 bases fit TRBD1. Trimming took 1 base from V and 3 from J; bases not matched to a gene: 4. The CDR3 length is 17 residues. The germline gives CDR1 GTSNPN, CDR2 SVGIG (reference sequence). CDR3 region: CAWSAGTGGFGANVLTF. CDR3 bases: TGTGCCTGGAGTGCCGGGACAGGGGGCTTTGGGGCCAACGTCCTGACTTTC. Full variable domain (remainder filled in from reference TRBV30 and TRBJ2-6): SQTIHQWPATLVQPVGSPLSLECTVEGTSNPNLYWYRQAAGRGLQLLFYSVGIGQISSEVPQNLSASRPQDRQFILSSKKLLLSDSGFYLCAWSAGTGGFGANVLTFGAGSRLTVL.

The chain employs TRBV7-2 and TRBJ2-7, with 12 positions matching TRBD2. The V gene's germline CDR1 is SGHTA and CDR2 FQGNSA. This CDR3 contains 16 residues. V lost 1 base and J lost 5; bases outside the gene matches: 6. DNA for the CDR3: TGTGCCAGCAGCTTAGGAGCTAGCGGGAGGGACCACGAGCAGTACTTC. As protein: CASSLGASGRDHEQYF.

This clonotype was recorded only once. The V gene is TRBV20-1, the J gene TRBJ2-7; a weak D match, TRBD1 (6 bases). The V gene's germline CDR1 is DFQATT and CDR2 SNEGSKA (reference sequence). This CDR3 is built from 15 residues. Trimming cost V 2 bases and J 0 bases, with 14 bases left between them. CDR3 sequence (DNA): TGCAGTGCTAGAACAACCGGGACAATCTCCTACGAGCAGTACTTC. Protein product: CSARTTGTISYEQYF.

This clonotype showed up just a few times. This chain joins TRBV12-3 or TRBV12-4 and TRBJ1-2; 7 positions agree with TRBD1. The CDR3 has 15 residues. V was pared by 5 bases and J by 6 bases, with 12 bases of the junction left unmatched. CDR3 coding DNA: TGTGCCAGCAGTCCACGAGAAGGGGGCTTGAATGGCTACACCTTC. Its translation is CASSPREGGLNGYTF.

The CDR3: CASSFRQGYNEQFF. Here the CDR3 DNA reads TGTGCCAGCAGCTTCCGACAGGGGTACAATGAGCAGTTCTTC. The chain links TRBV5-6 to TRBJ2-1, with 8 bases aligning to TRBD1. Trimming removed 2 bases from V and 4 bases from J; junction bases left unmatched: 2. In germline, CDR1 is SGHDT, CDR2 YYEEEE. This CDR3 contains 14 residues.

This clonotype was seen only a few times. The chain links TRBV20-1 to TRBJ2-5; 7 bases are a match to TRBD1. The germline CDR1 and CDR2 sequences are DFQATT and SNEGSKA (reference sequence). V lost 0 bases and J lost 4; bases outside the gene matches: 8. This CDR3 contains 15 residues. This CDR3 reads CSARELRQGSETQYF. The CDR3 DNA follows: TGCAGTGCTAGAGAACTAAGACAGGGATCAGAGACCCAGTACTTC.

The chain uses TRBV20-1 and TRBJ2-4; no clear D. Trimming stripped 0 bases from V and 0 bases from J, with 18 bases between. The CDR3 is made up of 18 amino acids. The germline V gene encodes CDR1 DFQATT and CDR2 SNEGSKA (reference sequence). CDR3 bases: TGCAGTGCTAGAGATCCTCCCCGTCCTCTTAAAGCCAAAAACATTCAGTACTTC. Protein: CSARDPPRPLKAKNIQYF.

This clonotype was observed a few times. The genes are TRBV14 and TRBJ2-4, with 7 nucleotides matching TRBD1. Germline lookup yields CDR1 SGHDN and CDR2 FVKESK. The CDR3 extends over 17 amino acids. V dropped 1 base and J dropped 0; count of bases not matched to a gene: 6. This chain's CDR3 is CASSQGGQTLAKNIQYF. DNA for the CDR3: TGTGCCAGCAGCCAAGGGGGACAGACATTAGCCAAAAACATTCAGTACTTC.

This clonotype has just one count. The J gene is TRBJ1-1, the V gene TRBV5-1; D remains ambiguous. Germline V lookup: CDR1 SGHRS, CDR2 YFSETQ. V was trimmed by 1 base and J by 5 bases, leaving 9 bases between them. This CDR3 has 13 amino acids. CDR3 nucleotides: TGCGCCAGCAGCTTGCCGGCGGAAACTGAAGCTTTCTTT. It is translated as CASSLPAETEAFF.

A few counts support this clonotype. The chain uses TRBV3-1 and TRBJ1-2; weak D call: TRBD1 (5 bases). V lost 4 bases and J 4 bases, leaving 10 bases between the germline ends. The CDR3 spans 13 residues. Germline CDR1 reads LGHDT; CDR2 reads YNNKEL (reference sequence). This CDR3 is CASSPLGAYGYTF. In DNA, the CDR3 is TGTGCCAGCAGCCCCCTCGGGGCCTATGGCTACACCTTC.

In regard to this clonotype: One junction end does not reproduce the germline sequence, and a read error may be involved. This sequence joins TRBV12-5 and TRBJ2-1; no clear D gene. This CDR3 is 14 amino acids long. Germline CDR1 is LGHNT and CDR2 is FRNRAP. DNA for the CDR3: TGTGCTAGTGCCCTGGTGAGCTCCTACGATGAGCAGTTCTTC. Its translation: CASALVSSYDEQFF.